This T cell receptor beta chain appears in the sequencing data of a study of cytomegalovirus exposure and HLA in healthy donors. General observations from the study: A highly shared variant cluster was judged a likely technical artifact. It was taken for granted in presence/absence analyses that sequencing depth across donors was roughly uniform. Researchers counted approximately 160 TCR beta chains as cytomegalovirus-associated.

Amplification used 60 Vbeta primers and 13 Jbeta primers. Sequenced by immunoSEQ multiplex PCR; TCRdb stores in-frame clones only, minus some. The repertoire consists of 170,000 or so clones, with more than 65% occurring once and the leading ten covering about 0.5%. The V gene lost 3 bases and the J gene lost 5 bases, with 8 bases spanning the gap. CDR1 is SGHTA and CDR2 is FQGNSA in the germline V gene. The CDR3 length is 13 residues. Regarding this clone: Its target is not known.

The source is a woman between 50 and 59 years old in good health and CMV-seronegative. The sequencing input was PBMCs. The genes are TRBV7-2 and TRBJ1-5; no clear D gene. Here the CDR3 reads CASSFRLDQPQHF. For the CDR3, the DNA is TGTGCCAGCAGCTTTAGATTGGATCAGCCCCAGCATTTT.